Listed below are T cell receptor beta chains from one sample, sequenced in a study of CD8+ T cells in alopecia areata. The method was immunoSEQ multiplex PCR; TCRdb's version includes in-frame clones alone and lacks a portion of them. The table lists some 120,000 clones, 50% to 75% of them singletons. This sample comprised CD8+ T cells sorted from blood, obtained at week 24, from a patient treated with tofacitinib. These receptors originate from a human donor with alopecia areata. CDR3s include the opening cysteine and the closing phenylalanine or tryptophan. A D gene is named only where the DNA matches it firmly. Clone size appears in some rows only: once, few, many, or a class for an expanded clone.

V: TRBV4-2; J: TRBJ2-1; size: few; D: TRBD2; DNA: TGTGCCAGCAGCCAAGCGGGGACTAGCTTTGAGCAGTTCTTC; CDR3: CASSQAGTSFEQFF
V: TRBV27; J: TRBJ1-5; size: few; D: -; DNA: TGTGCCAGCAGTTTTGGAACCGGCAATCAGCCCCAGCATTTT; CDR3: CASSFGTGNQPQHF
V: TRBV5-4; J: TRBJ2-5; size: -; D: -; DNA: TGTGCCAGCAGCTGGACATCGGAGGGGACCCAGTACTTC; CDR3: CASSWTSEGTQYF
V: TRBV13; J: TRBJ2-1; size: -; D: -; DNA: TGTGCCAGCAGCCCGAACTTAAGGTACGGGAATGAGCAGTTCTTC; CDR3: CASSPNLRYGNEQFF
V: TRBV12-5; J: TRBJ1-5; size: -; D: -; DNA: TGTGCTAGTGGTTTAGGCCCCCGGGGCAGGGAGCCCCAGCATTTT; CDR3: CASGLGPRGREPQHF
V: TRBV29-1; J: TRBJ1-2; size: -; D: -; DNA: TGCAGCGCCCTGGGGGCAAATCCCGATTCAAACTATGGCTACACCTTC; CDR3: CSALGANPDSNYGYTF
V: TRBV27; J: TRBJ2-5; size: -; D: -; DNA: TGTGCCAGCAGTTTCACGACTAGGGAGACCCAGTACTTC; CDR3: CASSFTTRETQYF
V: TRBV7-9; J: TRBJ1-1; size: -; D: -; DNA: TGTGCCAGCAGCTTAGCGAGTACTGAAGCTTTCTTT; CDR3: CASSLASTEAFF
V: TRBV5-6; J: TRBJ2-3; size: -; D: -; DNA: TGTGCCAGCAGCTTAGAGTTCACAGATACGCAGTATTTT; CDR3: CASSLEFTDTQYF
V: TRBV29-1; J: TRBJ2-3; size: once; D: TRBD1; DNA: TGCAGCGTTAAGACAGGGGGAATATATACGCAGTATTTT; CDR3: CSVKTGGIYTQYF
V: TRBV29-1; J: TRBJ2-1; size: few; D: TRBD2; DNA: TGCAGCGCGGCGGGGGGGCTCTCCTACAATGAGCAGTTCTTC; CDR3: CSAAGGLSYNEQFF
V: TRBV5-5; J: TRBJ2-7; size: -; D: TRBD1; DNA: TGTGCCAGCGGTATACCGGGACAGGGGTCCTACGAGCAGTACTTC; CDR3: CASGIPGQGSYEQYF
V: TRBV7-9; J: TRBJ1-1; size: -; D: -; DNA: TGTGCCAGCACCCCGGGATCCGCCGAAGCTTTCTTT; CDR3: CASTPGSAEAFF
V: TRBV9; J: TRBJ2-7; size: -; D: -; DNA: TGTGCCAGCAGCGCCGGGACCCTGGGCCACGAGCAGTACTTC; CDR3: CASSAGTLGHEQYF
V: TRBV7-9; J: TRBJ2-5; size: -; D: -; DNA: TGTGCCAGCAGCCCACGGGGCGAGACCCAGTACTTC; CDR3: CASSPRGETQYF
V: TRBV27; J: TRBJ2-7; size: -; D: -; DNA: TGTGCCAGCAGTTCTGGATCCACCTACGAGCAGTACTTC; CDR3: CASSSGSTYEQYF
V: TRBV4-3; J: TRBJ2-5; size: -; D: TRBD2; DNA: TGCGCCAGCAGCACCTTCAGGACTAGCCAAGAGACCCAGTACTTC; CDR3: CASSTFRTSQETQYF
V: TRBV30; J: TRBJ1-2; size: -; D: -; DNA: TGTGCCTGGGGAGGGTTGGAGGGGGGATTTGGCTACACCTTC; CDR3: CAWGGLEGGFGYTF
V: TRBV13; J: TRBJ1-2; size: -; D: -; DNA: TGTGCCAGCAGGTGGGGGGCGGCTGACTATGGCTACACCTTC; CDR3: CASRWGAADYGYTF